This TCR beta chain was sequenced for a study of beta chain features in type 1 diabetes. Whole-study results and caveats: Fewer insertions but more deletions were seen at VDJ junctions in type 1 diabetes patients. When Type 1 diabetes patients were examined, their TCRB CDR3s proved moderately but significantly shorter in all four CD4+ subsets.

Averaging around 120 mL, one heparinised blood draw came from each individual donor. Only a few counts were recorded for this clone. Its antigen is not identified. Expressed TCRB transcripts were sequenced because the isolated RNA had all been reverse transcribed beforehand. Profiled with immunoSEQ multiplex PCR; TCRdb holds only in-frame clones, not every one. The sample contains about 170,000 clones, approximately 7.8% of which appear only once. Material for sequencing was central memory CD4+ T cells from blood. The receptor was derived from a woman in her 40s with type 1 diabetes.

DNA for the CDR3: TGTGCCAGCAGTCCCAGGACAGGGGTCGGAAGCAATCAGCCCCAGCATTTT. Its translation: CASSPRTGVGSNQPQHF. The chain uses TRBV28 and TRBJ1-5; TRBD1 aligns across 9 bases. V dropped 5 bases and J dropped 1; count of bases not matched to a gene: 9. The CDR3 has 17 amino acids. Germline-derived CDR1 and CDR2 are MDHEN and SYDVKM.